This T cell receptor (beta chain) originates from a study of T cell repertoires in cytomegalovirus infection. The overall study: Well-studied HLA-B-restricted epitopes and recently identified HLA-C-restricted epitopes of CMV were both used in the study. Signatures in public TCR beta sequences pointed to both CMV infection and matching HLA type.

General study results and limits: Dominating the ex vivo response were TCR beta clonotypes that were CMV-specific and HLA-C-restricted. Cumulative frequency of public TCR beta families picked out carriers of CMV plus the relevant HLA.

As concerns this clonotype: The antigen is not known.

The V gene end was trimmed by 1 base and the J gene end by 8 bases; junction bases not matched to a gene: 5. The CDR3 is made up of 14 amino acids. TCRdb called the reads again in MiXCR, with one record for every CDR3 protein. The repertoire holds 830,000 or so distinct CDR3 sequences, with 30% to 35% as singletons. The receptor was derived from a human donor in good health (CMV status not recorded). Some clones in this sample may be carry-over from other donors' samples. The chain carries TRBV12-3 or TRBV12-4 and TRBJ1-2; 9 nucleotides match TRBD1. The sequenced sample was cultured CD8+ T cells from PBMCs, obtained from culture after CMV antigen stimulation. The CDR3 sequence: CASSLGTGVRGYTF. CDR3 coding DNA: TGTGCCAGCAGTTTAGGGACAGGGGTTCGAGGCTACACCTTC.